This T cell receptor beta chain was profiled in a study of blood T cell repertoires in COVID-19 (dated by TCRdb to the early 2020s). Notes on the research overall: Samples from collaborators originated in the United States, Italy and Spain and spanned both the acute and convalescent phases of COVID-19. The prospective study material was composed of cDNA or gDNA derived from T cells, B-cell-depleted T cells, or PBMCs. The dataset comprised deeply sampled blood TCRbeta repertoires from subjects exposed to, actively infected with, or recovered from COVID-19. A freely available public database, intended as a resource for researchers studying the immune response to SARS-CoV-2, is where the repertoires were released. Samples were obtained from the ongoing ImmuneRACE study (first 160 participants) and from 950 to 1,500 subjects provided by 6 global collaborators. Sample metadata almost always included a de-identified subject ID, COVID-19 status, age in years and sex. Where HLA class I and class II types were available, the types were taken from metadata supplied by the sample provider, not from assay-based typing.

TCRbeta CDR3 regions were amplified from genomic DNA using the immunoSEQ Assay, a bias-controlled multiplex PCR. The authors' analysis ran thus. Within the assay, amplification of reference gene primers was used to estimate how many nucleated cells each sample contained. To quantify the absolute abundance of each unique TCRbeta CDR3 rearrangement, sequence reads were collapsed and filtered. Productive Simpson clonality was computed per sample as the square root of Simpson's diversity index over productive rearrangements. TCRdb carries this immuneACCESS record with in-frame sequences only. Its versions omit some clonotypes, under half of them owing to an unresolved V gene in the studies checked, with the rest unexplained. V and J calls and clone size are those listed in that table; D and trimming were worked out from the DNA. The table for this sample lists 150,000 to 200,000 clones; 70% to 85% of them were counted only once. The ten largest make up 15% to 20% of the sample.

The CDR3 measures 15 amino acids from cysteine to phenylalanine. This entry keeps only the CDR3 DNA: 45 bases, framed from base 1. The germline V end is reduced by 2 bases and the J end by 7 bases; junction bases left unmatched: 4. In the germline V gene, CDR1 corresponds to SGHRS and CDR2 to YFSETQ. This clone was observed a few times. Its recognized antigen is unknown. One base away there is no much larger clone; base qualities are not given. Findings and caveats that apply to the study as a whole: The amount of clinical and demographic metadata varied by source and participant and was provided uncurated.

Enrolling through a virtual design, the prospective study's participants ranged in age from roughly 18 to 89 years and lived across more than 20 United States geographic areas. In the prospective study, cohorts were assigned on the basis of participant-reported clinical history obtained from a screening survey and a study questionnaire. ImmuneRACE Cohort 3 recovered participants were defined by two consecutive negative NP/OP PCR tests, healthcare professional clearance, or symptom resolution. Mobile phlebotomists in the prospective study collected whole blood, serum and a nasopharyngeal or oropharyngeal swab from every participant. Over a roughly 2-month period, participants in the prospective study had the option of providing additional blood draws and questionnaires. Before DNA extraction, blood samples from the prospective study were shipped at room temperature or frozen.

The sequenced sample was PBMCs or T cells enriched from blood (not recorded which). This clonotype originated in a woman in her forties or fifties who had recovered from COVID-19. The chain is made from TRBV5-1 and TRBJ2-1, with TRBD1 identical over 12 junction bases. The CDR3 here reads CASSFRDRGRNEQFF. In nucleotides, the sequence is TGCGCCAGCAGCTTCCGGGACAGGGGGCGAAATGAGCAGTTCTTC.